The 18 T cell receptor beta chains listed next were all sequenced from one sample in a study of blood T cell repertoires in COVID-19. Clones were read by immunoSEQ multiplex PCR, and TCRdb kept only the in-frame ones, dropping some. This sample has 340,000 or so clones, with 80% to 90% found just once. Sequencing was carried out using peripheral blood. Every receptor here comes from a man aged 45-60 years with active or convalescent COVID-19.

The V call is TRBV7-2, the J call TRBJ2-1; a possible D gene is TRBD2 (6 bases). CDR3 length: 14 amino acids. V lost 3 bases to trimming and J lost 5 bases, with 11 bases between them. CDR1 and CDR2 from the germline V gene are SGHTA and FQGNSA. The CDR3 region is CASSLFAGNNEQFF. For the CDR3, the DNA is TGTGCCAGCAGCTTGTTCGCGGGAAACAATGAGCAGTTCTTC.

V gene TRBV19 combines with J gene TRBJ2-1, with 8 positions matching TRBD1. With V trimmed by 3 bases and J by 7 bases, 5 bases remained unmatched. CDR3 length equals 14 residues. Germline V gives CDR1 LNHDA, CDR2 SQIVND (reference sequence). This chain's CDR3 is CASSIQGAQNEQFF. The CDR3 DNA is TGTGCCAGTAGTATTCAGGGGGCACAGAATGAGCAGTTCTTC. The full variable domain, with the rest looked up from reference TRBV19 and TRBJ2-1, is DGGITQSPKYLFRKEGQNVTLSCEQNLNHDAMYWYRQDPGQGLRLIYYSQIVNDFQKGDIAEGYSVSREKKESFPLTVTSAQKNPTAFYLCASSIQGAQNEQFFGPGTRLTVL.

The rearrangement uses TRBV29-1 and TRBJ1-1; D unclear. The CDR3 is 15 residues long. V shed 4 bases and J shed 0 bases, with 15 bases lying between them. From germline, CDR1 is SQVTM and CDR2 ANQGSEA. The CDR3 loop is CSVVGYLAMNTEAFF. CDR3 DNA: TGCAGCGTTGTGGGGTACCTAGCCATGAACACTGAAGCTTTCTTT.

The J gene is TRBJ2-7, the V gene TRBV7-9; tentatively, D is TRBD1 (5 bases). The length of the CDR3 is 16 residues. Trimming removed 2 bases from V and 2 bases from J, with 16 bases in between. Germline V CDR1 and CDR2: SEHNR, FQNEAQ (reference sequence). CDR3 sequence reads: CASSLWQGLITYEQYF. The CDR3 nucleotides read TGTGCCAGCAGCTTATGGCAGGGTTTAATCACCTACGAGCAGTACTTC. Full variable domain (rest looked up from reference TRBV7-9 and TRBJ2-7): DTGVSQNPRHKITKRGQNVTFRCDPISEHNRLYWYRQTLGQGPEFLTYFQNEAQLEKSRLLSDRFSAERPKGSFSTLEIQRTEQGDSAMYLCASSLWQGLITYEQYFGPGTRLTVT.

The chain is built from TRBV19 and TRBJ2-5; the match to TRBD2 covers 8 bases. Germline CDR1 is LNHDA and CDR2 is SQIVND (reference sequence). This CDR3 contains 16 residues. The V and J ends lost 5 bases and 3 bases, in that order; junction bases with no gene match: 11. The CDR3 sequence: CASSPQPGGGEETQYF. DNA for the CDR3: TGTGCCAGTAGTCCCCAACCCGGGGGGGGCGAAGAGACCCAGTACTTC.

The chain's CDR3 is CASSFRGVFEKLFF. The DNA for the CDR3 is TGTGCCAGCAGTTTTCGGGGGGTCTTTGAAAAACTGTTTTTT. The chain has TRBV28 and TRBJ1-4; D perhaps matches TRBD1 (5 bases). Trimming shortened V by 3 bases and J by 7 bases, and 12 bases separated the two germline ends. Germline V gives CDR1 MDHEN, CDR2 SYDVKM. The CDR3 extends over 14 amino acids.

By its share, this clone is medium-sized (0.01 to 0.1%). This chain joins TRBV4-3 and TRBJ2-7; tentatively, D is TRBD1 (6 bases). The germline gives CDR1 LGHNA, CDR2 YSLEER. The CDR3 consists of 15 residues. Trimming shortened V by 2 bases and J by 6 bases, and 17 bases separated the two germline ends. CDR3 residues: CASSQSGDLMGEQYF. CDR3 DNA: TGCGCCAGCAGCCAATCAGGGGACCTAATGGGCGAGCAGTACTTC.

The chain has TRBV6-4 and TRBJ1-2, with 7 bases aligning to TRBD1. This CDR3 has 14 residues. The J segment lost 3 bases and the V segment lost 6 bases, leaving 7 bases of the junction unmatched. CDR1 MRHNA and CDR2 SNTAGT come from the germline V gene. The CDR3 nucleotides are TGTGCCAGCAGACGACAGGGACTCGACTATGGCTACACCTTC. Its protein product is CASRRQGLDYGYTF.

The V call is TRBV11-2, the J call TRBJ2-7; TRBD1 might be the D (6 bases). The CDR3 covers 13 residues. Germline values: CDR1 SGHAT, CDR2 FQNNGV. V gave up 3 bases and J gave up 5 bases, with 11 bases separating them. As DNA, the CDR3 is TGTGCCAGCAGCTTGGTCAGGGGCCACGAGCAGTACTTC. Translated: CASSLVRGHEQYF.

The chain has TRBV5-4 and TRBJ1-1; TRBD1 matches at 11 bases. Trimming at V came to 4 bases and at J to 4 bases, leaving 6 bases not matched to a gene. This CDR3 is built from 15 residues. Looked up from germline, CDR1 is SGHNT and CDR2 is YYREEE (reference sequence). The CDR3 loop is CASSPGGQGGTEAFF. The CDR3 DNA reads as TGTGCCAGCAGCCCGGGGGGACAGGGGGGCACTGAAGCTTTCTTT.

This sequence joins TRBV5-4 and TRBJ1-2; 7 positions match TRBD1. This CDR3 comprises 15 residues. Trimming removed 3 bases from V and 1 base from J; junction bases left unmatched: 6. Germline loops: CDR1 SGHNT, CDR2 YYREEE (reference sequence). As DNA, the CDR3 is TGTGCCAGCAGCTATGGACAGGAAAATAACTATGGCTACACCTTC. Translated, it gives CASSYGQENNYGYTF.

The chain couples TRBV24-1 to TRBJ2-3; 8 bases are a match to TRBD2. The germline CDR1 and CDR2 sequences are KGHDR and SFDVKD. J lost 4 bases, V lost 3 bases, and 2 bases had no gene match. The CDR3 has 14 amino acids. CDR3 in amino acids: CATSDAGGADTQYF. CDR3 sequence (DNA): TGTGCCACCAGTGATGCGGGGGGCGCAGATACGCAGTATTTT.

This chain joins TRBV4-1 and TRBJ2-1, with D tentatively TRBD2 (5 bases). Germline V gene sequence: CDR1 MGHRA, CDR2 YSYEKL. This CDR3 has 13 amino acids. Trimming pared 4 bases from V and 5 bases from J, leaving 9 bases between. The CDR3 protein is CASSPAGDNEQFF. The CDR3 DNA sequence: TGCGCCAGCAGCCCGGCGGGCGACAATGAGCAGTTCTTC.

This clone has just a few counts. This CDR3 is CSPGSSYEQYF. Written as DNA, the CDR3 is TGCAGTCCCGGGTCCTCCTACGAGCAGTACTTC. The chain carries TRBV20-1 and TRBJ2-7; no definite D call. CDR1 and CDR2 from the germline V gene are DFQATT and SNEGSKA (reference sequence). The CDR3 covers 11 residues. Trimming left V 8 bases short and J 0 bases short, with 8 bases between.

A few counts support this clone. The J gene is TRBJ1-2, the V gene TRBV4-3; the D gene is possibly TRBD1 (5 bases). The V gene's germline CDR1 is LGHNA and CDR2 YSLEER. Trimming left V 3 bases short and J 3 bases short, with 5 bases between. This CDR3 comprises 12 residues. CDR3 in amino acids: CASSQTDYGYTF. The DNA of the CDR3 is TGCGCCAGCAGCCAGACAGACTATGGCTACACCTTC.

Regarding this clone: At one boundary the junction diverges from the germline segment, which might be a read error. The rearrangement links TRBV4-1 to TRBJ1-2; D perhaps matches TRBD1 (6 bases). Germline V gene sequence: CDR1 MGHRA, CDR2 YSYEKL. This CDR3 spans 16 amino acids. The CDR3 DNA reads TGCGCCCGCAGCCGGGGGTGGGGACAAACCAACTATGGCTACACCTTC. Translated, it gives CARSRGWGQTNYGYTF.

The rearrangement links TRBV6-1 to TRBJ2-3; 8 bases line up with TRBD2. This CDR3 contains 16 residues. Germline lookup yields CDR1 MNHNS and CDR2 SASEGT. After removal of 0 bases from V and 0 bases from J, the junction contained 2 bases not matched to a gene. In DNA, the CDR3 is TGTGCCAGCAGTGAAGCGTTAGCGGGGAGCACAGATACGCAGTATTTT. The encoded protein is CASSEALAGSTDTQYF.

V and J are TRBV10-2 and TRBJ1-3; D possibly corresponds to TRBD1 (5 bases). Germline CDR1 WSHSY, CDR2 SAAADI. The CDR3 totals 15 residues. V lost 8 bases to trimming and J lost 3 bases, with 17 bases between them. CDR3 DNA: TGCGCCAGCGTGGGCGGCAGGGTCGATGGAAACACCATATATTTT. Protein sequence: CASVGGRVDGNTIYF.